Reported below is one T cell receptor beta chain. Its antigen is currently unknown. Sample barcodes and UMIs were carried by the TCR alpha and TCR beta cDNA libraries that 5'RACE generated with constant-segment primers. MiXCR was run by TCRdb on the 5' RACE reads, yielding one entry per CDR3 protein. The sample includes fewer than 450,000 distinct CDR3 sequences, approximately 24% of them seen just once. Germline CDR1 LGHNA, CDR2 YSLEER. The CDR3 contains 18 residues. V was cut by 0 bases and J by 6 bases, with 20 bases left in between. The data were taken from a study of T-cell memory formation after mild COVID-19. Study background: TCR clusters were largely donor specific.

General observations from the study: A balance of CD4 and CD8 characterized clones contracting day 15 to 85, whereas later expanders leaned CD4+. Whether day 37 second-wave clones are SARS-CoV-2-specific was not confirmed.

V and J are TRBV4-3 and TRBJ2-2; D unresolved. The clonotype originates from an adult woman who had mild COVID-19 (a few samples of this study predate the infection). Cell type and time point are not known. Sequences were obtained from PBMCs or a T cell subset sorted from them (not recorded which). The CDR3 loop is CASSQEGLAALGAGELFF. CDR3 coding DNA: TGCGCCAGCAGCCAAGAGGGGTTGGCAGCCCTAGGAGCCGGGGAGCTGTTTTTT.